This T cell receptor (beta chain) was captured in a study of T cell repertoires in ileal Crohn's disease. Study-level results: Every patient over 26.8% clonality showed endoscopic recurrence. Mucosal expansions were suggested to be mainly CD8 T cells.

The CDR3 loop spans 14 amino acids. V was pared by 2 bases and J by 5 bases, with 11 bases between. Germline assignment: CDR1 SGHKS and CDR2 YYEKEE (reference sequence). Concerning this clone itself: What it recognizes is unknown.

Around 0.45 micrograms of biopsy DNA per sample underwent TCRB immunosequencing. Data came from immunoSEQ multiplex PCR; TCRdb stores just in-frame clones and leaves some out. The sample carries some 14,000 clones, over 60% recorded once. Adults with ileal or ileocolonic Crohn's disease and an indication for resection were eligible. The chain uses TRBV5-5 and TRBJ1-5; D is unclear. The sequenced material came from ileal tissue. This receptor was obtained from an adult with Crohn's disease. The DNA of the CDR3 is TGTGCCAGCAGCTTTAGTTCAATCGATCAGCCCCAGCATTTT. It specifies CASSFSSIDQPQHF.